Presented here are 16 T cell receptor beta chains from one specimen sequenced in a study of early T cells in non-severe SARS-CoV-2 infection. TCRdb independently ran MiXCR on the 5' RACE reads; one entry per CDR3 protein. Here the sample spans 45,000 to 65,000 distinct CDR3 sequences, approximately 10% being singletons. Sequencing input: whole blood. These receptors were taken from an adult who was a healthcare worker with PCR-confirmed SARS-CoV-2 infection or an uninfected control (not recorded which).

The chain recombines TRBV28 with TRBJ1-5, with D maybe TRBD1 (5 bases). The CDR3 length is 14 residues. V lost 7 bases and J lost 6, with 16 bases in between. Germline values: CDR1 MDHEN, CDR2 SYDVKM. As DNA, the CDR3 is TGTGCCAGCACCGCTGAAAGGGGAGCTCAGCCCCAGCATTTT. Its protein product is CASTAERGAQPQHF.

The CDR3 DNA reads TGTGCCAGCAGCTTACGATTGGGGACGGGCCAGGAGACCCAGTACTTC. It translates to CASSLRLGTGQETQYF. This chain uses TRBV7-8 with TRBJ2-5; the D gene could be TRBD1 or TRBD2 (5 bases each). The CDR3 extends over 16 amino acids. The germline V gene has CDR1 SGHVS and CDR2 FQNEAQ. V dropped 2 bases and J dropped 5 bases, with 18 bases sitting between them.

V usage is TRBV2 and J usage is TRBJ2-5; 10 bases map to TRBD1. Per the germline V gene, CDR1 is SNHLY and CDR2 is FYNNEI. Trimming took 6 bases from V and 1 from J; bases not matched to a gene: 5. CDR3 size: 15 residues. The CDR3 reads CASRGGQGSQETQYF. The CDR3 nucleotides are TGTGCCAGCAGAGGGGGACAGGGGAGCCAAGAGACCCAGTACTTC.

The rearrangement uses TRBV29-1 and TRBJ1-1, with no clear D. Trimming removed 4 bases at V and 2 bases at J, with 14 bases between. This CDR3 contains 14 residues. Looked up from germline, CDR1 is SQVTM and CDR2 is ANQGSEA. The CDR3 DNA is TGCAGCGTTGCTCCAGGAAGAGCTAACACTGAAGCTTTCTTT. It yields the protein CSVAPGRANTEAFF.

The chain carries TRBV7-3 and TRBJ2-2; D is tentatively TRBD1 or TRBD2 (6 bases each). The germline CDR1 and CDR2 sequences are SGHTA and FQGTGA. V was pared by 5 bases and J by 1 base, with 8 bases between. The CDR3 runs 14 residues. This CDR3 reads CASSAGQNTGELFF. CDR3 nucleotides: TGTGCCAGCAGCGCGGGACAGAACACCGGGGAGCTGTTTTTT.

In its sample, this clonotype was seen many times. This chain joins TRBV6-4 and TRBJ2-5; 10 positions agree with TRBD2. This CDR3 spans 16 amino acids. The germline V gene has CDR1 MRHNA and CDR2 SNTAGT. J was trimmed by 1 base and V by 6 bases; bases with no gene match: 8. The CDR3 spells CASSPDVAGGQETQYF. As DNA, the CDR3 is TGTGCCAGCAGCCCCGACGTAGCGGGGGGCCAAGAGACCCAGTACTTC.

There are many counts of this clonotype. This chain connects TRBV7-3 to TRBJ2-3, with no clear D. CDR3 size: 14 residues. CDR1 is SGHTA and CDR2 is FQGTGA in the germline V gene. The ends were cut back, 5 bases at V and 1 base at J, with 10 bases in the middle. The CDR3 DNA reads TGTGCCAGCAGCATAGACGGGCGCACAGATACGCAGTATTTT. This translates into CASSIDGRTDTQYF.

The sample holds many counts of this clonotype. The chain has TRBV7-2 and TRBJ1-1, with D possibly being TRBD1 (5 bases). The CDR3 is 16 amino acids. V lost 3 bases and J lost 1, with 15 bases in between. The germline CDR1 and CDR2 sequences are SGHTA and FQGNSA. CDR3: CASSFMGPGPNTEAFF. CDR3 DNA sequence: TGTGCCAGCAGCTTCATGGGGCCAGGGCCGAACACTGAAGCTTTCTTT.

Only a few counts were recorded for this clonotype. The limits of the CDR3 on the DNA are not certain, so only TCRdb's listed CDR3 is given. The chain couples TRBV20-1 to TRBJ1-5; the table names TRBD1, a call not compared with the DNA. The CDR3 spans 16 residues, counting both ends. Germline CDR1 and CDR2: DFQATT and SNEGSKA (reference sequence). The chain's CDR3 is CSARVGGGTADQPQLF.

This clonotype was seen ten or more times. The chain recombines TRBV6-2 or TRBV6-3 with TRBJ2-3, with D uncertain. The CDR3 has 12 amino acids. CDR1 and CDR2 (germline): MNHEY, SVGEGT. Trimming cost V 0 bases and J 4 bases, with 2 bases left between them. CDR3 amino acids: CASSYSSDTQYF. Written as DNA, the CDR3 is TGTGCCAGCAGTTACTCGTCAGATACGCAGTATTTT.

This clonotype was seen a few times. The CDR3 bases are TGTGCCAGCAGGCAAGAGGGGGTATACAATGAGCAGTTCTTC. It codes for CASRQEGVYNEQFF. The rearrangement joins TRBV6-1 to TRBJ2-1; a weak D match, TRBD1 (6 bases). V was clipped by 6 bases and J by 4 bases, with 13 bases between them. The CDR3 is 14 amino acids. Looked up from germline, CDR1 is MNHNS and CDR2 is SASEGT.

This clonotype was found many times. This sequence joins TRBV7-2 and TRBJ1-3, with D hard to call. V was cut by 1 base and J by 6 bases, with 7 bases left in between. Germline values: CDR1 SGHTA, CDR2 FQGNSA. This CDR3 contains 13 residues. Here the CDR3 DNA reads TGTGCCAGCAGCTTAGAACACGAAAACACCATATATTTT. It codes for CASSLEHENTIYF. Looking up the rest from reference TRBV7-2 and TRBJ1-3 gives the full variable domain: GAGVSQSPSNKVTEKGKDVELRCDPISGHTALYWYRQSLGQGLEFLIYFQGNSAPDKSGLPSDRFSAERTGGSVSTLTIQRTQQEDSAVYLCASSLEHENTIYFGEGSWLTVV.

The sample holds a few counts of this clonotype. This chain joins TRBV20-1 and TRBJ2-5, with 9 bases that match TRBD2. V trimming: 7 bases; J trimming: 2 bases; junction bases outside the gene matches: 8. This CDR3 has 14 amino acids. Germline loops: CDR1 DFQATT, CDR2 SNEGSKA (reference sequence). The CDR3 loop reads CSVAAAGGQETQYF. The DNA for the CDR3 is TGCAGTGTGGCTGCGGCGGGAGGGCAAGAGACCCAGTACTTC.

This clonotype was counted at least ten times. The chain links TRBV28 to TRBJ1-5; no firm D call. The CDR3 length is 14 residues. Trimming pared 6 bases from V and 3 bases from J, leaving 12 bases between. CDR1 and CDR2 from the germline V gene are MDHEN and SYDVKM. CDR3 protein: CASSPPGINQPQHF. Written as DNA, the CDR3 is TGTGCCAGCAGCCCTCCCGGAATCAATCAGCCCCAGCATTTT.

This clonotype was detected a few times. This chain uses TRBV6-6 with TRBJ2-5; 7 bases fit TRBD2. V trimming: 0 bases; J trimming: 2 bases; junction bases outside the gene matches: 3. Germline lookup yields CDR1 MNHNY and CDR2 SVGAGI (reference sequence). The CDR3 runs 15 residues. As DNA, the CDR3 is TGTGCCAGCAGTTACTCGGTGGGGGGGCAAGAGACCCAGTACTTC. Amino acids: CASSYSVGGQETQYF.

The chain couples TRBV5-5 to TRBJ2-3; 7 bases match TRBD2. Germline trimming cut 4 bases from V and 4 bases from J; bases unmatched to any gene: 9. The CDR3 runs to 15 residues. Germline V CDR1 and CDR2: SGHKS, YYEKEE (reference sequence). The CDR3 nucleotides are TGTGCCAGCAGCCGCGGGGCGGGAGTCGCAGATACGCAGTATTTT. Its protein product is CASSRGAGVADTQYF.